These 20 T cell receptor beta chains share one sample of origin, sequenced in a study of cytomegalovirus exposure and HLA in healthy donors. Data came from immunoSEQ multiplex PCR; TCRdb stores just in-frame clones and leaves some out. The sample shows around 100,000 clones, less than 95% of them seen only once. The sequenced sample consisted of PBMCs. Receptors were obtained from a woman between 18 and 30 years old in good health and CMV-seronegative.

The V call is TRBV10-3, the J call TRBJ1-2, with D possibly matching TRBD1 (5 bases). This CDR3 spans 13 amino acids. Germline CDR1 and CDR2: ENHRY and SYGVKD. V was trimmed by 3 bases and J by 4 bases, leaving 9 bases between them. The CDR3 loop reads CAISDGASYGYTF. CDR3 in DNA: TGTGCCATCAGTGATGGGGCGAGCTATGGCTACACCTTC.

The rearrangement joins TRBV25-1 to TRBJ2-3; D possibly corresponds to TRBD2 (5 bases). V was clipped by 2 bases and J by 1 base, with 13 bases between them. Germline lookup yields CDR1 MGHDK and CDR2 SYGVNS. The CDR3 covers 16 residues. The CDR3 loop is CASSEGWEIGTDTQYF. As DNA, the CDR3 is TGTGCCAGCAGTGAAGGGTGGGAGATTGGCACAGATACGCAGTATTTT.

The CDR3 DNA reads as TGTGCCAGCAGTGGTAGCTACACCGGGGAGCTGTTTTTT. This translates into CASSGSYTGELFF. The chain couples TRBV25-1 to TRBJ2-2; D unresolved. The CDR3 extends over 13 amino acids. Germline CDR1 MGHDK, CDR2 SYGVNS. With 4 bases removed from V and 3 bases from J, the gap between germline ends came to 6 bases.

V is TRBV5-1 and J is TRBJ2-7; the match to TRBD2 covers 8 bases. This CDR3 has 14 residues. V was clipped by 5 bases and J by 5 bases; unmatched bases: 9. CDR1 is SGHRS, CDR2 YFSETQ, per germline. DNA for the CDR3: TGCGCCAGCAGTGGTCTGGCGGGAGGTCACGAGCAGTACTTC. This encodes CASSGLAGGHEQYF.

V usage is TRBV7-8 and J usage is TRBJ1-2, with 9 bases matching TRBD1. The CDR3 has 17 residues. Trimming removed 5 bases from V and 3 bases from J; junction bases left unmatched: 13. Germline V gene data show CDR1 as SGHVS and CDR2 as FQNEAQ. The CDR3 protein is CASSPWTGAPLDYGYTF. The CDR3 nucleotides read TGTGCCAGCAGCCCATGGACAGGGGCCCCTCTAGACTATGGCTACACCTTC. Based on the CDR3 plus reference TRBV7-8 and TRBJ1-2, the full variable domain is GAGVSQSPRYKVAKRGQDVALRCDPISGHVSLFWYQQALGQGPEFLTYFQNEAQLDKSGLPSDRFFAERPEGSVSTLKIQRTQQEDSAVYLCASSPWTGAPLDYGYTFGSGTRLTVV.

The J gene is TRBJ1-2, the V gene TRBV6-1, with 7 nucleotides matching TRBD1. J lost 1 base, V lost 6 bases, and 5 bases had no gene match. The CDR3 has 14 amino acids. The germline V gene encodes CDR1 MNHNS and CDR2 SASEGT. DNA of the CDR3: TGTGCCAGCAGAGAGGGGGCGGTTAACTATGGCTACACCTTC. Protein sequence: CASREGAVNYGYTF.

The V and J genes are TRBV6-5 and TRBJ1-1; 10 bases fit TRBD1. This CDR3 has 16 residues. V trimming: 4 bases; J trimming: 6 bases; junction bases outside the gene matches: 11. From germline, CDR1 is MNHEY and CDR2 SVGAGI. CDR3 DNA: TGTGCCAGCAGTTCCCGACAGGGGGCGGTTAAGCCTGAAGCTTTCTTT. Its protein product is CASSSRQGAVKPEAFF.

This sequence joins TRBV5-1 and TRBJ2-2; 10 nucleotides agree with TRBD2. Looked up from germline, CDR1 is SGHRS and CDR2 is YFSETQ. CDR3 length: 16 amino acids. V lost 5 bases, J lost 4 bases, and 8 bases stayed unmatched. The CDR3 nucleotides are TGCGCCAGCAGTCCCTCTAGCGGGGGAGGCACCGGGGAGCTGTTTTTT. Amino acids: CASSPSSGGGTGELFF.

J is TRBJ1-2 and V is TRBV5-4; 8 bases map to TRBD1. The length of the CDR3 is 14 residues. Losses at the gene ends were 4 bases for V and 1 base for J; bases not matched to a gene: 3. Germline V gives CDR1 SGHNT, CDR2 YYREEE (reference sequence). The CDR3 nucleotides are TGTGCCAGCAGCGTTGGACAGGGTAACTATGGCTACACCTTC. Translating it yields CASSVGQGNYGYTF.

The rearrangement joins TRBV9 to TRBJ1-6; 9 nucleotides align to TRBD1. There are 14 residues in the CDR3. Unmatched junction bases numbered 2, after V lost 4 bases and J lost 6 bases. The germline V gene has CDR1 SGDLS and CDR2 YYNGEE. This chain's CDR3 is CASSLGQGNSPLHF. The CDR3 region has the DNA TGTGCCAGCAGCTTGGGACAGGGTAATTCACCCCTCCACTTT.

This clone appeared once. The chain links TRBV2 to TRBJ2-3; the D gene is possibly TRBD2 (5 bases). CDR1 is SNHLY, CDR2 FYNNEI, per germline. V was trimmed by 7 bases and J by 0 bases, leaving 26 bases between them. The CDR3 runs to 19 residues. The CDR3 region is CASTTATGISAESTDTQYF. The CDR3 DNA sequence: TGTGCCAGCACTACAGCGACGGGGATAAGTGCGGAAAGCACAGATACGCAGTATTTT.

The chain combines TRBV19 with TRBJ1-5; D perhaps matches TRBD1 (5 bases). The germline CDR1 and CDR2 sequences are LNHDA and SQIVND (reference sequence). Trimming cost V 7 bases and J 2 bases, with 15 bases left between them. The CDR3 spans 15 residues. CDR3: CASTDVGGGNQPQHF. The CDR3 nucleotides read TGTGCCAGTACTGATGTGGGGGGTGGCAATCAGCCCCAGCATTTT.

This sequence joins TRBV4-3 and TRBJ2-3, with 8 nucleotides matching TRBD2. The junction had 6 bases not matched to a gene; V was cut back by 0 bases and J by 1 base. The CDR3 extends over 17 amino acids. CDR1 and CDR2 from the germline V gene are LGHNA and YSLEER. CDR3 sequence (DNA): TGCGCCAGCAGCCAAGAGGTTCGGGGACTAGGCACAGATACGCAGTATTTT. Amino acid sequence: CASSQEVRGLGTDTQYF.

The J gene is TRBJ2-7, the V gene TRBV7-3; 9 nucleotides align to TRBD1. Germline CDR1 SGHTA, CDR2 FQGTGA. V lost 2 bases to trimming and J lost 6 bases; unmatched junction nucleotides: 8. The CDR3 runs to 15 residues. CDR3 DNA: TGTGCCAGCAGCTTAGTGGGGACAGGGCGGGTCGAGCAGTACTTC. Translated, it gives CASSLVGTGRVEQYF.

This chain connects TRBV2 to TRBJ2-1; D perhaps matches TRBD2 (6 bases). Germline V lookup: CDR1 SNHLY, CDR2 FYNNEI. Trimming took off 4 bases at V and 1 base at J, with 11 bases between the two ends. The CDR3 length is 15 residues. The CDR3, as DNA: TGTGCCAGCAGTGGGAGGGTGTGGTCCTACAATGAGCAGTTCTTC. This gives the protein CASSGRVWSYNEQFF.

This clone appeared once. The V and J genes are TRBV10-3 and TRBJ2-3; 9 bases map to TRBD1. This CDR3 region has 14 residues. J lost 5 bases, V lost 6 bases, and 6 bases had no gene match. The germline CDR1 and CDR2 sequences are ENHRY and SYGVKD. The CDR3 sequence: CAIRGTGRLDTQYF. The CDR3 DNA reads as TGTGCCATCAGGGGGACAGGGCGTTTAGATACGCAGTATTTT.

The V call is TRBV27, the J call TRBJ1-2; TRBD1 agrees at 8 bases. The CDR3 contains 14 residues. J was trimmed by 4 bases and V by 6 bases; bases with no gene match: 7. Germline CDR1 MNHEY, CDR2 SMNVEV (reference sequence). The CDR3 here is CASRGQGYGYGYTF. The CDR3 DNA sequence: TGTGCCAGCAGAGGACAGGGATACGGCTATGGCTACACCTTC.

The chain carries TRBV11-2 and TRBJ2-7; 7 bases align to TRBD1. V gave up 5 bases and J gave up 0 bases; unmatched junction bases: 4. Germline loops: CDR1 SGHAT, CDR2 FQNNGV. The CDR3 runs to 14 residues. CDR3: CASSRGQLSYEQYF. The CDR3, as DNA: TGTGCCAGCAGCCGGGGACAGCTCTCCTACGAGCAGTACTTC.

V is TRBV7-2 and J is TRBJ1-5, with unresolved D. V shed 1 base and J shed 0 bases, with 7 bases lying between them. CDR1 and CDR2 (germline): SGHTA, FQGNSA. The CDR3 consists of 15 residues. CDR3 in DNA: TGTGCCAGCAGCTTAGGAGGGTATAGCAATCAGCCCCAGCATTTT. This translates into CASSLGGYSNQPQHF. Together with reference TRBV7-2 and TRBJ1-5, the CDR3 gives the full variable domain: GAGVSQSPSNKVTEKGKDVELRCDPISGHTALYWYRQSLGQGLEFLIYFQGNSAPDKSGLPSDRFSAERTGGSVSTLTIQRTQQEDSAVYLCASSLGGYSNQPQHFGDGTRLSIL.

V usage is TRBV19 and J usage is TRBJ1-2, with a tentative D call TRBD1 (5 bases). V lost 6 bases and J 4 bases, leaving 12 bases between the germline ends. Germline CDR1 LNHDA, CDR2 SQIVND (reference sequence). There are 13 residues in the CDR3. CDR3 protein: CASRDGHGYGYTF. As DNA, the CDR3 is TGTGCCAGTAGAGACGGACACGGCTATGGCTACACCTTC.